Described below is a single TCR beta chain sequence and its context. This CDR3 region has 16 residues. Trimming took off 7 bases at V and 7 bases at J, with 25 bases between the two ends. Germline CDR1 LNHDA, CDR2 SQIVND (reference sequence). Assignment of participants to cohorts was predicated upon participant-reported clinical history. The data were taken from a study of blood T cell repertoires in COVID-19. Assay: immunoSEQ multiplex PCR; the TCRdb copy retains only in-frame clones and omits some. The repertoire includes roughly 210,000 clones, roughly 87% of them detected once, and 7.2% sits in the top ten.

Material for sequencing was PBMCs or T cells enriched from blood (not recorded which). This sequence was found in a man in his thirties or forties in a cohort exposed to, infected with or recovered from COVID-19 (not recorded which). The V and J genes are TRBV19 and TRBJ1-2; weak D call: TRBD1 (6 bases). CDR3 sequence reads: CASTPSWGQSLRGYTF. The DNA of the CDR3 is TGTGCCAGTACCCCGAGTTGGGGGCAGTCCCTTCGTGGCTACACCTTC. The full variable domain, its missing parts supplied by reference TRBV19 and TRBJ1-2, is DGGITQSPKYLFRKEGQNVTLSCEQNLNHDAMYWYRQDPGQGLRLIYYSQIVNDFQKGDIAEGYSVSREKKESFPLTVTSAQKNPTAFYLCASTPSWGQSLRGYTFGSGTRLTVV.